This T cell receptor beta chain was retrieved from a study of T cell repertoires in cytomegalovirus infection. Study-wide context: Carrying CMV and the relevant HLA type showed in public TCR beta signatures.

Regarding the study as a whole: There were HLA-C-restricted CMV-specific TCR beta clonotypes dominating the ex vivo response.

Per germline, CDR1 KGHDR and CDR2 SFDVKD. The CDR3 length is 17 residues. J gave up 6 bases and V 4 bases, and 11 bases lay outside the gene matches. Each CDR3 protein gets one entry after TCRdb re-called the reads with MiXCR. The table lists about 770,000 distinct CDR3 sequences, 25% to 30% of them singletons, with around 13% in the top ten. Of note for this clonotype: The antigen is unknown.

The sample here was cultured CD8+ T cells from PBMCs, taken from culture after CMV antigen stimulation. The source is a human donor in good health (CMV status not recorded). Some clones in this sample may be carry-over from other donors' samples. The chain combines TRBV24-1 with TRBJ2-1, with TRBD1 matching over 10 bases. CDR3 DNA sequence: TGTGCCACCAGTGACCCTACCGGGACAGGGGTTGTCAATGAGCAGTTCTTC. Its protein product is CATSDPTGTGVVNEQFF.